These 30 T cell receptor beta chains originate from one sample sequenced in a study of T cell responses to AZD1222 COVID-19 vaccine (TCRdb year 2021). The receptor library was made with the immunoSEQ multiplex PCR assay. TCRdb re-hosts the immuneACCESS table, in-frame sequences only. Its copies lack some clones; in the studies checked, an unresolved V gene accounts for under half of them, and the cause for the rest is not known. Here the sample has roughly 200,000 clones; around 88% occur a single time. Together, the top ten hold 7.5% to 9.5% of the sample. Interpreted using the paper, the time point label stands for: baseline before first vaccination. This material consisted of peripheral blood, taken on day 0 of AZD1222 vaccination. The origin of the receptors is an adult in good health.

The rearrangement joins TRBV4-2 to TRBJ1-4; TRBD1 matches 9 bases. CDR3 size: 16 residues. The J segment lost 8 bases and the V segment lost 0 bases, leaving 7 bases of the junction unmatched. CDR1 is LGHNA and CDR2 is YNFKEQ in the germline V gene. CDR3 in DNA: TGTGCCAGCAGCCAAGACGGCACAGGGGGCGCCGAAAAACTGTTTTTT. This codes for CASSQDGTGGAEKLFF.

The V call is TRBV6-5, the J call TRBJ2-7; tentatively, D is TRBD1 or TRBD2 (5 bases each). This CDR3 comprises 15 residues. Germline assignment: CDR1 MNHEY and CDR2 SVGAGI. V lost 5 bases, J lost 0 bases, and 14 bases lay in between. The CDR3 loop is CASSLLEGTSYEQYF. Written as DNA, the CDR3 is TGTGCCAGCAGTCTGCTTGAGGGGACCTCCTACGAGCAGTACTTC.

The chain combines TRBV15 with TRBJ2-7; 8 bases fit TRBD2. This CDR3 is built from 14 residues. J gave up 1 base and V 5 bases, and 4 bases lay outside the gene matches. The germline gives CDR1 LNHNV, CDR2 YYDKDF (reference sequence). CDR3 sequence (DNA): TGTGCCACCAGCGGCGGGGGGACGTCCTACGAGCAGTACTTC. Translation: CATSGGGTSYEQYF.

Concerning this clone itself: Other DNA sequences from this sample encode an identical CDR3 as well. The chain couples TRBV3-1 (or the pseudogene TRBV3-2) to TRBJ1-1; D is uncertain. The CDR3 consists of 13 residues. Germline CDR1 is LGHDT and CDR2 is YNNKEL (reference sequence). The ends were cut back, 2 bases at V and 1 base at J, with 5 bases in the middle. CDR3 sequence: CASSQTGNTEAFF. CDR3 coding DNA: TGTGCCAGCAGCCAAACCGGGAACACTGAAGCTTTCTTT.

The chain links TRBV6-5 to TRBJ1-2; D is possibly TRBD1 (5 bases). V lost 2 bases, J lost 5 bases, and 9 bases lay in between. This CDR3 spans 13 amino acids. Germline loops: CDR1 MNHEY, CDR2 SVGAGI. Here the CDR3 reads CASSYRGEYGYTF. In DNA form, the CDR3 reads TGTGCCAGCAGTTACAGGGGAGAGTATGGCTACACCTTC.

This clone was detected once. J is TRBJ1-2 and V is TRBV7-9; possibly TRBD1 for D (6 bases). The germline V gene has CDR1 SEHNR and CDR2 FQNEAQ (reference sequence). CDR3 length: 16 residues. The V and J ends lost 5 bases and 4 bases respectively, with 20 bases between them. CDR3: CASSPDGMGTPYGYTF. The DNA of the CDR3 is TGTGCCAGCAGCCCTGACGGTATGGGGACACCCTATGGCTACACCTTC.

This chain links TRBV5-4 with TRBJ1-6; D is uncertain. Deletions cut 2 bases from V and 7 bases from J, with 10 bases between. The CDR3 has 14 residues. Germline-derived CDR1 and CDR2 are SGHNT and YYREEE (reference sequence). The CDR3 DNA follows: TGTGCCAGCAGCTTAAAAGGGTCGAATTCACCCCTCCACTTT. Its protein product is CASSLKGSNSPLHF.

This clone turned up a few times. The V gene is TRBV9, the J gene TRBJ1-1, with D uncertain. Germline CDR1 SGDLS, CDR2 YYNGEE. V lost 1 base and J lost 1, with 11 bases in between. CDR3 length equals 15 residues. This chain's CDR3 is CASSVKGWGNTEAFF. Written as DNA, the CDR3 is TGTGCCAGCAGCGTAAAAGGGTGGGGGAACACTGAAGCTTTCTTT.

The genes are TRBV9 and TRBJ2-5; 8 bases are shared with TRBD1. Losses at the gene ends were 10 bases for V and 4 bases for J; bases not matched to a gene: 6. The germline V gene has CDR1 SGDLS and CDR2 YYNGEE. This CDR3 is built from 12 residues. The CDR3 DNA is TGTGCCTCCAGCACAGGGGGAGAGACCCAGTACTTC. This translates into CASSTGGETQYF.

This rearrangement joins TRBV6-4 to TRBJ2-1; perhaps TRBD2 as D (6 bases). The CDR3 sequence is 12 residues long. Trimming took 4 bases from V and 10 from J, leaving 11 bases between them. Germline V gene data show CDR1 as MRHNA and CDR2 as SNTAGT. The CDR3 loop reads CASSGAGLEQFF. The DNA for the CDR3 is TGTGCCAGCAGTGGGGCCGGACTAGAGCAGTTCTTC.

The J gene is TRBJ1-6, the V gene TRBV19; D remains ambiguous. This CDR3 comprises 15 residues. V lost 5 bases and J lost 0, with 8 bases in between. Germline CDR1 is LNHDA and CDR2 is SQIVND (reference sequence). The CDR3 protein is CASSVDTSYNSPLHF. DNA of the CDR3: TGTGCCAGTAGTGTTGACACCTCCTATAATTCACCCCTCCACTTT.

About this clone itself: One junction end disagrees with the germline gene, perhaps due to a read error. V usage is TRBV5-1 and J usage is TRBJ2-6; 9 nucleotides line up with TRBD1. The CDR3 is made up of 17 amino acids. Germline values: CDR1 SGHRS, CDR2 YFSETQ. The chain's CDR3 is CASRFNRDRAGANVLTF. The CDR3 DNA reads TGCGCCAGCCGCTTTAACCGGGACAGGGCTGGGGCCAACGTCCTGACTTTC.

This rearrangement joins TRBV5-1 to TRBJ2-5; D not resolved. The CDR3 sequence is 14 residues long. Germline V gives CDR1 SGHRS, CDR2 YFSETQ. The V gene lost 7 bases and the J gene lost 2 bases, with 15 bases spanning the gap. CDR3 protein: CASHPTAAQETQYF. The CDR3 nucleotides are TGCGCCAGCCACCCCACGGCTGCTCAAGAGACCCAGTACTTC.

The rearrangement joins TRBV4-1 to TRBJ1-2, with D tentatively TRBD1 (5 bases). Trimming removed 0 bases from V and 7 bases from J, with 18 bases in between. Germline V gives CDR1 MGHRA, CDR2 YSYEKL. The CDR3 sequence is 16 residues long. The CDR3: CASSQEFQARVSGYTF. CDR3 DNA sequence: TGCGCCAGCAGCCAAGAATTCCAGGCCAGGGTTAGTGGCTACACCTTC.

V is TRBV2 and J is TRBJ2-1, with TRBD1 identical over 7 bases. This CDR3 region has 14 residues. V was clipped by 8 bases and J by 7 bases; unmatched bases: 11. The V gene's germline CDR1 is SNHLY and CDR2 FYNNEI. CDR3 DNA: TGTGCCAGCGTTTTAGGGGGCCGAGAAAATGAGCAGTTCTTC. It translates to CASVLGGRENEQFF.

J is TRBJ1-2 and V is TRBV9; D unclear. V lost 0 bases and J lost 5, with 17 bases in between. This CDR3 region has 16 residues. Germline V lookup: CDR1 SGDLS, CDR2 YYNGEE. The CDR3 sequence: CASSVAPGRVEYGYTF. DNA for the CDR3: TGTGCCAGCAGCGTAGCCCCGGGGAGGGTTGAATATGGCTACACCTTC.

The chain combines TRBV18 with TRBJ1-1; D gene ambiguous. V was clipped by 1 base and J by 4 bases, with 13 bases between them. In germline, CDR1 is KGHSH, CDR2 LQKENI. CDR3 length: 15 amino acids. CDR3 in amino acids: CASSPQARGGTEAFF. The CDR3 coding sequence is TGTGCCAGCTCACCACAGGCCCGGGGTGGCACTGAAGCTTTCTTT.

The DNA for the CDR3 is TGTGCCAGCAGCACAGGGGCGGGAAATTCACCCCTCCACTTT. This sequence encodes CASSTGAGNSPLHF. The gene calls are TRBV28 and TRBJ1-6; TRBD1 agrees at 7 bases. This CDR3 spans 14 amino acids. Germline trimming cut 6 bases from V and 7 bases from J; bases unmatched to any gene: 6. CDR1 and CDR2 from the germline V gene are MDHEN and SYDVKM.

The chain employs TRBV12-3 or TRBV12-4 and TRBJ1-5, with D tentatively TRBD1 (5 bases). The CDR3 sequence is 13 residues long. Trimming cost V 6 bases and J 9 bases, with 15 bases left between them. In DNA, the CDR3 is TGTGCCAGCAGCACAGGTTTCCCTTCGCCCCAGCATTTT. Residues: CASSTGFPSPQHF.

The CDR3 region is CASSDSGANVLTF. CDR3 DNA: TGTGCCAGCAGCGACTCTGGGGCCAACGTCCTGACTTTC. This chain uses TRBV9 with TRBJ2-6; D remains ambiguous. The germline V gene encodes CDR1 SGDLS and CDR2 YYNGEE. The CDR3 is 13 amino acids. V was cut by 3 bases and J by 0 bases, with 1 base left in between.

The V call is TRBV6-1, the J call TRBJ2-7; maybe TRBD2 (6 bases). Trimming pared 1 base from V and 3 bases from J, leaving 13 bases between. CDR1 is MNHNS and CDR2 is SASEGT in the germline V gene. The CDR3 runs 15 residues. The CDR3 is CASSEVAGQGYEQYF. CDR3 in DNA: TGTGCCAGCAGTGAAGTGGCGGGGCAGGGCTACGAGCAGTACTTC.

V is TRBV27 and J is TRBJ2-7, with D possibly TRBD2 on 7 matching bases. CDR3 length: 16 amino acids. Trimming shortened V by 2 bases and J by 0 bases, and 14 bases separated the two germline ends. The germline gives CDR1 MNHEY, CDR2 SMNVEV (reference sequence). This chain's CDR3 is CASSLTGGGASYEQYF. The CDR3 nucleotides are TGTGCCAGCAGTTTAACGGGTGGGGGGGCCTCCTACGAGCAGTACTTC.

The chain carries TRBV5-1 and TRBJ2-2, with 9 bases identical to TRBD1. V was pared by 4 bases and J by 4 bases, with 11 bases of the junction left unmatched. Germline CDR1 reads SGHRS; CDR2 reads YFSETQ. This CDR3 contains 17 residues. Written as DNA, the CDR3 is TGCGCCAGCAGCAAATCAGCCGGGACAGGGTCCACCGGGGAGCTGTTTTTT. Translation: CASSKSAGTGSTGELFF. The full variable domain, completed using reference TRBV5-1 and TRBJ2-2, is KAGVTQTPRYLIKTRGQQVTLSCSPISGHRSVSWYQQTPGQGLQFLFEYFSETQRNKGNFPGRFSGRQFSNSRSEMNVSTLELGDSALYLCASSKSAGTGSTGELFFGEGSRLTVL.

The rearrangement joins TRBV11-2 to TRBJ2-7; TRBD1 matches at 11 bases. Germline V CDR1 and CDR2: SGHAT, FQNNGV. The CDR3 covers 14 residues. V was clipped by 7 bases and J by 3 bases; unmatched bases: 5. The CDR3 nucleotides are TGTGCCAGCAACCGGGACAGGGGGTTCTACGAGCAGTACTTC. It translates to CASNRDRGFYEQYF.

The V call is TRBV29-1, the J call TRBJ2-7, with TRBD2 matching over 9 bases. Germline V CDR1 and CDR2: SQVTM, ANQGSEA. V dropped 3 bases and J dropped 4; count of bases not matched to a gene: 4. CDR3 length: 13 amino acids. The CDR3 nucleotides read TGCAGCGTTGACGGTAGCGGGGGATACGAGCAGTACTTC. Amino acids: CSVDGSGGYEQYF.

This clone appeared a single time. The chain employs TRBV7-9 and TRBJ2-5; tentatively, D is TRBD1 or TRBD2 (6 bases each). Trimming stripped 5 bases from V and 5 bases from J, with 18 bases between. CDR3 length: 15 amino acids. Germline-derived CDR1 and CDR2 are SEHNR and FQNEAQ (reference sequence). CDR3: CASSPRVGGLETQYF. The CDR3 bases are TGTGCCAGCAGCCCCCGGGTTGGGGGGCTGGAGACCCAGTACTTC.

The rearrangement links TRBV5-4 to TRBJ1-5, with D hard to call. The CDR3 is made up of 15 amino acids. V was clipped by 3 bases and J by 4 bases, with 14 bases between them. CDR1 is SGHNT and CDR2 is YYREEE in the germline V gene (reference sequence). As DNA, the CDR3 is TGTGCCAGCAGCTCCGACCCTGGAGGGAATCAGCCCCAGCATTTT. This gives the protein CASSSDPGGNQPQHF.

V and J are TRBV10-3 and TRBJ2-7; D tentatively fits TRBD1 or TRBD2 (5 bases each). The V and J ends lost 10 bases and 0 bases respectively, with 19 bases between them. Germline loops: CDR1 ENHRY, CDR2 SYGVKD. The CDR3 length is 15 residues. CDR3 residues: CATTPGQEASYEQYF. The CDR3, as DNA: TGTGCCACTACCCCGGGGCAGGAGGCCTCCTACGAGCAGTACTTC.

J is TRBJ2-1 and V is TRBV4-3; TRBD2 matches at 12 bases. CDR1 LGHNA and CDR2 YSLEER come from the germline V gene. CDR3 length: 15 amino acids. Germline trimming cut 4 bases from V and 6 bases from J; bases unmatched to any gene: 4. The CDR3 loop reads CASSPLAGGLNEQFF. The CDR3 DNA follows: TGCGCCAGCAGCCCCCTAGCGGGGGGGCTCAATGAGCAGTTCTTC.

The gene calls are TRBV9 and TRBJ2-2; the D is unclear. In germline, CDR1 is SGDLS, CDR2 YYNGEE. This CDR3 region has 14 residues. Between the trimmed V and J ends, which lost 3 bases and 5 bases, there was a span of 11 bases. This CDR3 reads CASSAVGGTGELFF. The CDR3 DNA sequence: TGTGCCAGCAGCGCCGTAGGTGGGACCGGGGAGCTGTTTTTT.